This TCR beta chain was recorded in a study of blood T cell repertoires in COVID-19. Overall study: COVID-19 samples collected from the United States, Italy and Spain covered acute and convalescent phases. Sources were T cells, B-cell-depleted T cells, or PBMCs; the material itself was cDNA or gDNA.

The CDR3 totals 13 residues. CDR1 is LNHDA, CDR2 SQIVND, per germline (reference sequence). Trimming cost V 3 bases and J 7 bases, with 7 bases left between them. Here immunoSEQ multiplex PCR was the method, and the copy in TCRdb shows in-frame clones only, minus some. Seen here are 43,000 or so clones, roughly 82% observed once, and the top ten hold more than 20%. The V and J genes are TRBV19 and TRBJ1-6; D is unclear. The sample consisted of peripheral blood. The sequence was collected from a woman aged 60 to 75 with acute or convalescent COVID-19. The CDR3 DNA reads as TGTGCCAGTAGTATGAGGAACAATTCACCCCTCCACTTT. It specifies CASSMRNNSPLHF.